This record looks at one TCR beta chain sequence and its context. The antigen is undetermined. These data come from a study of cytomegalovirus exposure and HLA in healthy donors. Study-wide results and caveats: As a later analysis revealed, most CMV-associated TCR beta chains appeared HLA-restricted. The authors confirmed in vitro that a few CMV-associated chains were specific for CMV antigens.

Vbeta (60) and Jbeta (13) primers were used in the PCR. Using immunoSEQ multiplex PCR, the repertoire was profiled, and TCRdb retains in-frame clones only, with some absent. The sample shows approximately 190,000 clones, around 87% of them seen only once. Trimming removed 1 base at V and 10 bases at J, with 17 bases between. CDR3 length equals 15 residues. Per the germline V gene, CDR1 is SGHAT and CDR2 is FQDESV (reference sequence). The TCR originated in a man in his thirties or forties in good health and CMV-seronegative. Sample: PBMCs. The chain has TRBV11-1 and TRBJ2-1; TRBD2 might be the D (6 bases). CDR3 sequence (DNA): TGTGCCAGCAGCTTAGGTTTCAGGAGAGGAGGGGAGCAGTTCTTC. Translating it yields CASSLGFRRGGEQFF.